Listed below are T cell receptor beta chains from one sample, sequenced in a study of T cell responses to AZD1222 COVID-19 vaccine. TCRdb keeps only in-frame clones here, not all; method: immunoSEQ multiplex PCR. The sample includes approximately 150,000 clones, roughly nine tenths seen only once; the top ten take approximately 1.6%. The starting material was peripheral blood, obtained on day 0 of AZD1222 vaccination. The receptors stem from an adult in good health. CDR3s include the opening cysteine and the closing phenylalanine or tryptophan. Each record gives: D gene, V gene, J gene, clone size, CDR3 DNA, CDR3 protein. The D gene is left open where the match is weak. Some rows mark clone size as missing; the rest say once, few, many or name a class of expanded clone.

TRBD1,TRBV24-1,TRBJ1-5,once,TGTGCCACCAGTGACCCGGGACAGGGGTGGAATCAGCCCCAGCATTTT,CATSDPGQGWNQPQHF
TRBD1,TRBV28,TRBJ1-6,few,TGTGCCAGCAGTTTCGGCAGGGGGACGGACTCACCCCTCCACTTT,CASSFGRGTDSPLHF
NA,TRBV11-2,TRBJ1-2,few,TGTGCCAGCAGCTTAGGTATGGGTTATGGCTACACCTTC,CASSLGMGYGYTF
NA,TRBV2,TRBJ1-2,NA,TGTGCCAGCAGTGGGCAACCTCCTAACTATGGCTACACCTTC,CASSGQPPNYGYTF
NA,TRBV6-1,TRBJ2-2,NA,TGTGCCAGCAGTGAAAGCAGGCCTCGGTGGGGAGGCACCGGGGAGCTGTTTTTT,CASSESRPRWGGTGELFF
NA,TRBV6-1,TRBJ2-3,NA,TGTGCCAGCAGTGAACAGCGGACTAGCACAGATACGCAGTATTTT,CASSEQRTSTDTQYF
TRBD1,TRBV14,TRBJ1-1,NA,TGTGCCAGCAGCCCTCTGACAGGGAGGGGGACTGAAGCTTTCTTT,CASSPLTGRGTEAFF
TRBD1,TRBV4-2,TRBJ2-4,NA,TGTGCCAGCAGCCAAGAAGGTCCCACAGGGGAACTAGCCAAAAACATTCAGTACTTC,CASSQEGPTGELAKNIQYF
NA,TRBV7-8,TRBJ1-1,NA,TGTGCCAGCAGCTTACGCCGGCAGAACACTGAAGCTTTCTTT,CASSLRRQNTEAFF
NA,TRBV7-9,TRBJ1-2,few,TGTGCCAGCAGCTCGGACCGCCCCAAACTATGGGGCTACACCTTC,CASSSDRPKLWGYTF
NA,TRBV5-1,TRBJ1-4,NA,TGCGCCAGCAGGACGGGACCAACTAATGAAAAACTGTTTTTT,CASRTGPTNEKLFF
NA,TRBV6-1,TRBJ1-2,NA,TGTGCCAGCAGTGAATTCTCTGGGGATGGCTACACCTTC,CASSEFSGDGYTF
NA,TRBV13,TRBJ2-1,NA,TGTGCCAGCAGCTTGTGGGATGACAGACCCTCCTACAATGAGCAGTTCTTC,CASSLWDDRPSYNEQFF
NA,TRBV7-2,TRBJ1-2,NA,TGTGCCAGCAGCCGGGACGGAGGAAAGAACTATGGCTACACCTTC,CASSRDGGKNYGYTF
TRBD2,TRBV9,TRBJ2-7,NA,TGTGCCAGCAGCGTCAGCGGGAGTCTCAACGAGCAGTACTTC,CASSVSGSLNEQYF
NA,TRBV4-3,TRBJ1-1,NA,TGCGCCAGCAGCCAAGATCCGGGGAACACTGAAGCTTTCTTT,CASSQDPGNTEAFF
NA,TRBV23-1,TRBJ1-6,NA,TGCGCCAGCAGTCCCTGGGGGGGGCCCTATAATTCACCCCTCCACTTT,CASSPWGGPYNSPLHF
NA,TRBV9,TRBJ1-1,once,TGTGCCAGCAGCGCCAAGGGGGGGCAGCCACTCATTAACACTGAAGCTTTCTTT,CASSAKGGQPLINTEAFF
NA,TRBV2,TRBJ2-6,NA,TGTGCCAGCTCAAGGGAGGTACCCTTGGGCTCTGGGGCCAACGTCCTGACTTTC,CASSREVPLGSGANVLTF
TRBD2,TRBV30,TRBJ2-1,NA,TGTGCCTGGAGTGTGGGCACTAGCGGATACAATGAGCAGTTCTTC,CAWSVGTSGYNEQFF
NA,TRBV6-1,TRBJ1-1,NA,TGTGCCAGCAGTGAAGCATGGGTAGGTTTCTTT,CASSEAWVGFF
NA,TRBV5-8,TRBJ2-5,NA,TGTGCGGAGACCACTTGGTCCAGCGGAGGAGAGACCCAGTACTTC,CAETTWSSGGETQYF
TRBD1,TRBV7-6,TRBJ1-6,NA,TGTGCCAGCAGCTTAGGCATGGACAGGGCTTCACCCCTCCACTTT,CASSLGMDRASPLHF
NA,TRBV30,TRBJ1-5,NA,TGTGCCTGGAGTGAGGGGTCTCGGGGAAATCAGCCCCAGCATTTT,CAWSEGSRGNQPQHF
NA,TRBV11-3,TRBJ2-1,NA,TGTGCCAGCAGTACCCTCTTGGGCAATGAGCAGTTCTTC,CASSTLLGNEQFF
TRBD1,TRBV5-1,TRBJ1-2,NA,TGCGCCAGCAGCTTGGACAGGGGCAAGGATGGCTACACCTTC,CASSLDRGKDGYTF
TRBD1,TRBV20-1,TRBJ1-3,NA,TGCAGTGCTAGTAAGGGGGCTGCTGGAAACACCATATATTTT,CSASKGAAGNTIYF
TRBD1,TRBV13,TRBJ1-2,NA,TGTGCCAGCAGCTTAAACAGGGGGACGGATGGCTACACCTTC,CASSLNRGTDGYTF
TRBD1,TRBV6-4,TRBJ1-6,NA,TGTGCCAGCAGTGACGGGACAGAAAATTCACCCCTCCACTTT,CASSDGTENSPLHF
NA,TRBV7-3,TRBJ2-1,NA,TGTGCCAGCAGCTCGACCCGGACAGCGAACTCCTACAATGAGCAGTTCTTC,CASSSTRTANSYNEQFF
NA,TRBV9,TRBJ2-2,NA,TGTGCCAGCGGGAGCGGGCCGAACACCGGGGAGCTGTTTTTT,CASGSGPNTGELFF
TRBD1,TRBV5-1,TRBJ1-2,NA,TGCGCCAGCAGCCCGATGGGACAGGGGAACTATGGCTACACCTTC,CASSPMGQGNYGYTF
NA,TRBV5-4,TRBJ1-1,NA,TGTGCCAGCAGCTCTCAGGGTACTGAAGCTTTCTTT,CASSSQGTEAFF
TRBD1,TRBV7-3,TRBJ1-6,once,TGTGCCAGCAGCTTGACAGGGCAGTACTCACCCCTCCACTTT,CASSLTGQYSPLHF
NA,TRBV25-1,TRBJ1-4,NA,TGTGCCAGCAGTCGTACGGCCTCAACTAATGAAAAACTGTTTTTT,CASSRTASTNEKLFF
NA,TRBV12-3/TRBV12-4,TRBJ1-1,once,TGTGCCAGCAGCTTCGACCGCCACACTGAAGCTTTCTTT,CASSFDRHTEAFF
NA,TRBV5-6,TRBJ2-2,NA,TGTGCCAGCAGAATTCTAGGGGGGTTTTCTTCGTTTCCCGGGGAGCTGTTTTTT,CASRILGGFSSFPGELFF
TRBD1,TRBV10-3,TRBJ2-6,NA,TGTGCCATCAGACCGACAGGGACCGGGGCCAACGTCCTGACTTTC,CAIRPTGTGANVLTF
TRBD2,TRBV5-4,TRBJ2-7,NA,TGTGCCAGCAGCACAGGAGGGACGGGAGGGCCTCGGGACGAGCAGTACTTC,CASSTGGTGGPRDEQYF
NA,TRBV5-6,TRBJ1-4,NA,TGTGCCAGCAGAGTGGGGCACAGGAAAGGGGTGGAGGGAGAAAAACTGTTTTTT,CASRVGHRKGVEGEKLFF
TRBD1,TRBV3-1/TRBV3-2,TRBJ1-5,NA,TGTGCCAGCAGCCAAGGGGCGGGGACAGGGGGCTGGAATCAGCCCCAGCATTTT,CASSQGAGTGGWNQPQHF
TRBD1,TRBV5-5,TRBJ1-6,NA,TGTGCCAGCAGCCCCACGGACAGGGTTTACTATAATTCACCCCTCCACTTT,CASSPTDRVYYNSPLHF
NA,TRBV10-3,TRBJ2-5,NA,TGTGCCATCAGTGGAGGGGGGGCCGGGGAGACCCAGTACTTC,CAISGGGAGETQYF
NA,TRBV2,TRBJ1-3,NA,TGTGCCAGCACCCTGGGGCCAAATGGAAACACCATATATTTT,CASTLGPNGNTIYF
NA,TRBV29-1,TRBJ2-1,few,TGCAGCGTTGGGGCAACTCGAGGGAGTGAGCAGTTCTTC,CSVGATRGSEQFF
TRBD1,TRBV28,TRBJ2-3,NA,TGTGCCAGCAGTGAGAACCTGCAGGGACAGGGACAGTATTTT,CASSENLQGQGQYF
NA,TRBV6-1,TRBJ1-2,few,TGTGCCAGCAGTGAAGCGACGGGAATGGCGGGGGGCTACACCTTC,CASSEATGMAGGYTF
TRBD1,TRBV6-5,TRBJ1-1,NA,TGTGCCAGCGGAAGGACAGGGGCAATGAACACTGAAGCTTTCTTT,CASGRTGAMNTEAFF
NA,TRBV6-5,TRBJ2-2,NA,TGTGCCAGCAGCCCGACGGAGGGGCCCGGGGAGCTGTTTTTT,CASSPTEGPGELFF
TRBD1,TRBV18,TRBJ2-2,NA,TGTGCCAGCTCACCACCCCTGGACAGGGGTAACGGGGAGCTGTTTTTT,CASSPPLDRGNGELFF
TRBD1,TRBV7-2,TRBJ1-6,NA,TGTGCCAGCAGCTTACAGGGGGCGAATTCACCCCTCCACTTT,CASSLQGANSPLHF
NA,TRBV5-1,TRBJ2-1,NA,TGCGCCAGCAACTCAGGGGCGGATTACAATGAGCAGTTCTTC,CASNSGADYNEQFF
NA,TRBV5-1,TRBJ1-1,NA,TGCGCCAGCAGCTTGCTACAGAACACTGAAGCTTTCTTT,CASSLLQNTEAFF
TRBD2,TRBV10-3,TRBJ2-1,NA,TGTGCCATCAGTGACCCGAGCGGGAGCGCTTCTCGCAATGAGCAGTTCTTC,CAISDPSGSASRNEQFF
NA,TRBV6-2/TRBV6-3,TRBJ1-6,NA,TGTGCCAGCAGTTACTTAGGCAGCTCCTATAATTCACCCCTCCACTTT,CASSYLGSSYNSPLHF
TRBD1,TRBV7-9,TRBJ1-2,few,TGTGCCAGCAGCGAAGACCGGACAGGACGCCGCTATGGCTACACCTTC,CASSEDRTGRRYGYTF
NA,TRBV28,TRBJ1-2,once,TGTGCCAGCAGTTTGCAATCCAACTATGGCTACACCTTC,CASSLQSNYGYTF
NA,TRBV4-1,TRBJ1-2,NA,TGCGCCAGCAGCCAAGTTCCAGGTTATGGCTACACCTTC,CASSQVPGYGYTF
NA,TRBV2,TRBJ1-2,NA,TGTGCCAGCCACAGGGAGCCTAACTATGGCTACACCTTC,CASHREPNYGYTF